This T cell receptor (beta chain) was obtained from a study of blood T cells in healthy people across ages. Using a J-beta primer mix together with a sample-barcoded 5' primer, a second PCR was run for 7 to 11 cycles. TCRdb reprocessed the 5' RACE reads via MiXCR and lists one record per CDR3 protein. The sample includes 1,100,000 or so distinct CDR3 sequences, under 55% seen only once; the top ten take over 15%. V was trimmed by 4 bases and J by 1 base, leaving 9 bases between them. This CDR3 contains 14 residues. Germline CDR1 reads SNHLY; CDR2 reads FYNNEI. Sequenced material: blood. This chain joins TRBV2 and TRBJ2-3; D unclear. The sequence was collected from a woman aged 55-70 years in good health. The CDR3 sequence: CASSGSLGTDTQYF. The CDR3, as DNA: TGTGCCAGCAGTGGGAGCCTTGGCACAGATACGCAGTATTTT.